This T cell receptor (beta chain) is from a study of identical twins. The ends were cut back, 3 bases at V and 13 bases at J, with 11 bases in the middle. The CDR3 length is 11 residues. To note about this clonotype: Its antigen remains unidentified.

Through template switching, a universal primer site was introduced, and the cDNA contained unique molecular identifiers. MiXCR, run by TCRdb on the 5' RACE reads, gives a single entry per CDR3 protein. The table lists around 530,000 distinct CDR3 sequences, over 12% of them singletons. Study-wide results and caveats: For cord blood, abundant beta clonotypes had fewer insertions, unlike memory repertoires, which showed none. The models gave estimates that fell short of the out-of-frame TCR alpha sharing seen in monozygotic twins.

This sample also belongs to another study, concerning yellow fever vaccine responses in identical twins.

This chain connects TRBV12-3 or TRBV12-4 to TRBJ2-3; D is unclear. This TCR was recovered from a woman younger than 35 in good health. The sequencing sample was made of CD4+ T cells sorted from blood. This CDR3 reads CASSFNPDKYF. In DNA, the CDR3 is TGTGCCAGCAGTTTTAATCCGGATAAGTATTTT.